The 3 T cell receptor beta chains in this list originate from one sample, sequenced in a study of CD8+ T cells in alopecia areata. Sequencing used cDNA as its template, made by extracting RNA and reverse transcribing it. Only in-frame clones appear in the TCRdb table, and some are missing; sequencing was by immunoSEQ multiplex PCR. In the table there are some 31,000 clones, about three quarters of which are singletons. Sequencing used NKG2D-low CD8+ T cells sorted from blood. All receptors derive from a human donor with alopecia areata.

This chain joins TRBV27 and TRBJ2-7, with 11 bases matching TRBD1. The CDR3 loop spans 15 amino acids. Germline V lookup: CDR1 MNHEY, CDR2 SMNVEV (reference sequence). With 6 bases clipped from V and 1 base from J, the junction kept 5 bases outside the gene matches. This CDR3 reads CASSWTGGQSYEQYF. In nucleotides, the CDR3 is TGTGCCAGCAGCTGGACAGGGGGCCAATCCTACGAGCAGTACTTC.

V gene TRBV4-1 combines with J gene TRBJ2-7; D is unclear. The V end lost 4 bases, the J end lost 1 base, and 8 bases lay between the germline ends. This CDR3 is built from 13 residues. Per the germline V gene, CDR1 is MGHRA and CDR2 is YSYEKL. For the CDR3, the DNA is TGCGCCAGCAGCCCTGGCAGTTCCTACGAGCAGTACTTC. As protein: CASSPGSSYEQYF.

CDR3 amino acids: CASMENEQFF. CDR3 DNA: TGTGCCAGCATGGAGAATGAGCAGTTCTTC. This chain uses TRBV2 with TRBJ2-1, with unresolved D. V lost 7 bases, J lost 7 bases, and 5 bases lay in between. Germline CDR1 is SNHLY and CDR2 is FYNNEI. The CDR3 sequence is 10 residues long.